Presented here are 30 T cell receptor beta chains from one specimen sequenced in a study of vaccination and CD4 T cells after COVID-19. Cultured CD4+ T cells had their DNA profiled by the Oncomine TCR Beta short-read assay. MiXCR, run by TCRdb on the PCR reads, gives a single entry per CDR3 protein. The sample yields under 20,000 distinct CDR3 sequences, 72% seen once. Which antigens these TCRs recognize remains unknown. Treatment of the sample: roughly 10-day PBMC culture with coronavirus spike peptide pools or control peptides (ViraFEST assay). Input material: CD4+ T cells from blood, cultured in vitro. The receptors come from a human donor who had recovered from COVID-19.

This chain links TRBV29-1 with TRBJ1-1; D is unclear. The V and J ends lost 4 bases and 0 bases respectively, with 15 bases between them. This CDR3 region has 15 residues. Germline assignment: CDR1 SQVTM and CDR2 ANQGSEA. The CDR3 DNA follows: TGCAGCGTTGCCGACGGAGAGACCATGAACACTGAAGCTTTCTTT. Translating it yields CSVADGETMNTEAFF.

The chain employs TRBV24-1 and TRBJ1-3, with TRBD1 identical over 12 bases. Germline V gives CDR1 KGHDR, CDR2 SFDVKD. Trimming at V came to 4 bases and at J to 7 bases, leaving 7 bases not matched to a gene. This CDR3 contains 16 residues. This chain's CDR3 is CATSESGTGGKNTIYF. The CDR3, as DNA: TGTGCCACCAGTGAATCCGGGACAGGGGGCAAGAACACCATATATTTT.

The CDR3 DNA sequence: TGTGCCAGCAGCTTTCAGGGCAGTGCTACCTACGAGCAGTACTTC. It codes for CASSFQGSATYEQYF. The chain has TRBV7-8 and TRBJ2-7, with D possibly TRBD1 on 5 matching bases. Trimming cost V 3 bases and J 2 bases, with 14 bases left between them. Germline CDR1 is SGHVS and CDR2 is FQNEAQ. The CDR3 spans 15 residues.

As to this clonotype: One end of the junction fails to match germline, which may point to a read error. The V gene is TRBV27, the J gene TRBJ1-5; TRBD1 aligns across 9 bases. CDR1 and CDR2 from the germline V gene are MNHEY and SMNVEV (reference sequence). The CDR3 is 17 amino acids. Here the CDR3 reads CASSLSSWTGGNQPQHF. The CDR3 region has the DNA TGTGCCAGCAGCTTATCTTCCTGGACAGGGGGCAATCAGCCCCAGCATTTT.

This chain uses TRBV19 with TRBJ2-3, with a possible D match to TRBD1 (7 bases). The germline V gene has CDR1 LNHDA and CDR2 SQIVND (reference sequence). CDR3 length: 12 amino acids. Trimming cost V 8 bases and J 4 bases, with 10 bases left between them. CDR3 amino acids: CASGRGADTQYF. In nucleotides, the CDR3 is TGTGCCAGTGGCAGGGGGGCAGATACGCAGTATTTT.

The chain combines TRBV30 with TRBJ2-2; tentatively, D is TRBD2 (7 bases). Germline CDR1 is GTSNPN and CDR2 is SVGIG (reference sequence). V lost 0 bases and J 5 bases, leaving 16 bases between the germline ends. The CDR3 is 16 amino acids. CDR3 sequence (DNA): TGTGCCTGGAGTGTTCGGGGGGCCGTGGGAACCGGGGAGCTGTTTTTT. It specifies CAWSVRGAVGTGELFF.

The gene calls are TRBV20-1 and TRBJ1-6, with D perhaps TRBD1 (5 bases). The CDR3 contains 15 residues. Trimming stripped 8 bases from V and 6 bases from J, with 20 bases between. Germline V gives CDR1 DFQATT, CDR2 SNEGSKA (reference sequence). CDR3 nucleotide sequence: TGCAGTCTGACTGACCAGGGTAGTGGTAATTCACCCCTCCACTTT. Translation gives CSLTDQGSGNSPLHF.

This clonotype showed up just once. The V gene is TRBV19, the J gene TRBJ1-6; D is possibly TRBD1 (5 bases). CDR3 length: 14 residues. V was clipped by 7 bases and J by 10 bases, with 17 bases between them. Germline V gene data show CDR1 as LNHDA and CDR2 as SQIVND (reference sequence). The CDR3 coding sequence is TGTGCCAGTACCACAATGGGGTGGGACTCACCCCTCCACTTT. Amino acid sequence: CASTTMGWDSPLHF. Supplemented by reference TRBV19 and TRBJ1-6, the full variable domain reads DGGITQSPKYLFRKEGQNVTLSCEQNLNHDAMYWYRQDPGQGLRLIYYSQIVNDFQKGDIAEGYSVSREKKESFPLTVTSAQKNPTAFYLCASTTMGWDSPLHFGNGTRLTVT.

This chain links TRBV7-2 with TRBJ2-5, with 7 bases matching TRBD2. The CDR3 runs to 13 residues. The V segment lost 7 bases and the J segment 6 bases; nucleotides outside the gene matches: 8. CDR1 is SGHTA, CDR2 FQGNSA, per germline. The CDR3 DNA reads as TGTGCCAGCACCCTGACTAGCTTACAGACCCAGTACTTC. Residues: CASTLTSLQTQYF.

This sequence joins TRBV7-9 and TRBJ1-1, with TRBD1 matching 9 bases. Germline loops: CDR1 SEHNR, CDR2 FQNEAQ (reference sequence). This CDR3 has 16 amino acids. Losses at the gene ends were 5 bases for V and 2 bases for J; bases not matched to a gene: 9. The CDR3 region has the DNA TGTGCCAGCAGCCGAACAGGGGGCGGGGGAAACACTGAAGCTTTCTTT. Translation: CASSRTGGGGNTEAFF.

The rearrangement joins TRBV6-2 or TRBV6-3 to TRBJ1-6; D might be TRBD1 (5 bases). Trimming shortened V by 6 bases and J by 14 bases, and 35 bases separated the two germline ends. CDR1 and CDR2 (germline): MNHEY, SVGEGT. This CDR3 is 19 amino acids long. CDR3 bases: TGTGCCAGCAGACGCCGACACGAGGCGGGTAAAAGGGGACCACCCGCCCTCCACTTT. Residues: CASRRRHEAGKRGPPALHF.

This rearrangement joins TRBV7-2 to TRBJ2-7, with D possibly being TRBD2 (7 bases). The end of the DNA aligns better with TRBJ2-5, so the J call may be wrong. CDR1 SGHTA and CDR2 FQGNSA come from the germline V gene. This CDR3 is built from 15 residues. The DNA for the CDR3 is TGTGCCAGCAGCTCTAACCTGGGGGGGCGAAAGACCCAGTACTTC. As protein: CASSSNLGGRKTQYF.

CDR3 sequence: CASSWGLARVSYEQYF. The CDR3 region has the DNA TGTGCCAGCAGTTGGGGACTAGCGAGAGTCTCCTACGAGCAGTACTTC. The rearrangement joins TRBV6-5 to TRBJ2-7; 10 bases agree with TRBD2. Germline V gene lookup returns CDR1 MNHEY and CDR2 SVGAGI. V lost 4 bases, J lost 0 bases, and 6 bases stayed unmatched. The CDR3 length is 16 residues.

The chain uses TRBV20-1 and TRBJ1-6; weak D call: TRBD1 (6 bases). This CDR3 contains 16 residues. Germline V lookup: CDR1 DFQATT, CDR2 SNEGSKA (reference sequence). Trimming took off 2 bases at V and 7 bases at J, with 18 bases between the two ends. The chain's CDR3 is CSARPSSGQWNSPLHF. Written as DNA, the CDR3 is TGCAGTGCTAGACCCTCCTCGGGACAATGGAATTCACCCCTCCACTTT.

The chain couples TRBV19 to TRBJ2-7; D is uncertain. Trimming took off 1 base at V and 6 bases at J, with 10 bases between the two ends. The CDR3 is 13 amino acids. In germline, CDR1 is LNHDA, CDR2 SQIVND (reference sequence). In DNA, the CDR3 is TGTGCCAGTAGTATAGGCGGTAAGCGCGAGCAGTACTTC. Amino acids: CASSIGGKREQYF.

The chain links TRBV20-1 to TRBJ1-1; the D gene is possibly TRBD1 (5 bases). V was trimmed by 0 bases and J by 5 bases, leaving 13 bases between them. Looked up from germline, CDR1 is DFQATT and CDR2 is SNEGSKA (reference sequence). CDR3 length: 14 residues. The CDR3 nucleotides read TGCAGTGCTAGAGAGGGCAGGGCTGGGACTGAAGCTTTCTTT. As protein: CSAREGRAGTEAFF.

This clonotype has only a few counts. The V and J genes are TRBV7-8 and TRBJ2-7; 7 nucleotides align to TRBD1. This CDR3 has 13 amino acids. Germline V gene data show CDR1 as SGHVS and CDR2 as FQNEAQ. V was clipped by 5 bases and J by 3 bases; unmatched bases: 4. The CDR3 loop reads CASSPGQLYEQYF. The CDR3 DNA follows: TGTGCCAGCAGCCCGGGACAGCTCTACGAGCAGTACTTC. Full variable domain (missing parts from reference TRBV7-8 and TRBJ2-7): GAGVSQSPRYKVAKRGQDVALRCDPISGHVSLFWYQQALGQGPEFLTYFQNEAQLDKSGLPSDRFFAERPEGSVSTLKIQRTQQEDSAVYLCASSPGQLYEQYFGPGTRLTVT.

This clonotype was observed a handful of times. The CDR3 DNA sequence: TGTGCCAGCAGGCTGACAGGGTCGGAAGGCTACACCTTC. Its protein product is CASRLTGSEGYTF. The V gene is TRBV27, the J gene TRBJ1-2; 7 bases agree with TRBD1. With V trimmed by 6 bases and J by 8 bases, 9 bases remained unmatched. The CDR3 is 13 residues long. Per the germline V gene, CDR1 is MNHEY and CDR2 is SMNVEV (reference sequence).

This clonotype was observed a few times. This chain uses TRBV7-9 with TRBJ1-6, with 10 bases matching TRBD1. V gave up 5 bases and J gave up 5 bases; unmatched junction bases: 3. CDR1 is SEHNR and CDR2 is FQNEAQ in the germline V gene (reference sequence). CDR3 length: 15 residues. This chain's CDR3 is CASSRGTGDNSPLHF. The CDR3 DNA sequence: TGTGCCAGCAGCCGCGGGACAGGGGATAATTCACCCCTCCACTTT.

Only one count was recorded for this clonotype. The gene calls are TRBV7-2 and TRBJ2-1; TRBD1 aligns across 7 bases. CDR1 SGHTA and CDR2 FQGNSA come from the germline V gene. This CDR3 comprises 17 residues. V lost 3 bases to trimming and J lost 0 bases; unmatched junction nucleotides: 8. CDR3 sequence (DNA): TGTGCCAGCAGCTTGACAGGGCTGATTAGCTCCTACAATGAGCAGTTCTTC. Translated: CASSLTGLISSYNEQFF.

This clonotype showed up just a few times. J is TRBJ1-5 and V is TRBV7-8; D uncertain. The V gene lost 2 bases and the J gene lost 3 bases, with 5 bases spanning the gap. The CDR3 contains 13 residues. Germline V gene data show CDR1 as SGHVS and CDR2 as FQNEAQ. CDR3 region: CASSLSPNQPQHF. The CDR3, as DNA: TGTGCCAGCAGCTTATCCCCCAATCAGCCCCAGCATTTT. Full variable domain (outside the CDR3, taken from reference TRBV7-8 and TRBJ1-5): GAGVSQSPRYKVAKRGQDVALRCDPISGHVSLFWYQQALGQGPEFLTYFQNEAQLDKSGLPSDRFFAERPEGSVSTLKIQRTQQEDSAVYLCASSLSPNQPQHFGDGTRLSIL.

This chain uses TRBV7-6 with TRBJ2-7; no firm D call. V lost 5 bases to trimming and J lost 2 bases, with 13 bases between them. The CDR3 is 14 amino acids. From germline, CDR1 is SGHVS and CDR2 FNYEAQ. Here the CDR3 reads CASSPRLEAYEQYF. The CDR3 DNA reads TGTGCCAGCAGCCCAAGACTCGAAGCCTACGAGCAGTACTTC.

The genes are TRBV7-2 and TRBJ2-1; 8 bases fit TRBD2. CDR3 length: 15 residues. Germline CDR1 reads SGHTA; CDR2 reads FQGNSA. After removal of 3 bases from V and 2 bases from J, the junction contained 3 bases not matched to a gene. Here the CDR3 DNA reads TGTGCCAGCAGCTTGGAGCGGGGGCCCTACAATGAGCAGTTCTTC. This encodes CASSLERGPYNEQFF. Drawing the rest from reference TRBV7-2 and TRBJ2-1, the complete variable domain is GAGVSQSPSNKVTEKGKDVELRCDPISGHTALYWYRQSLGQGLEFLIYFQGNSAPDKSGLPSDRFSAERTGGSVSTLTIQRTQQEDSAVYLCASSLERGPYNEQFFGPGTRLTVL.

The V gene is TRBV6-1, the J gene TRBJ1-2, with TRBD1 identical over 7 bases. The CDR3 is 14 residues long. After removal of 3 bases from V and 4 bases from J, the junction contained 5 bases not matched to a gene. Germline CDR1 MNHNS, CDR2 SASEGT. CDR3 loop: CASSDRQGGYGYTF. The CDR3 nucleotides read TGTGCCAGCAGTGATCGACAGGGTGGCTATGGCTACACCTTC.

The rearrangement links TRBV20-1 to TRBJ2-1, with unresolved D. The V gene's germline CDR1 is DFQATT and CDR2 SNEGSKA (reference sequence). There are 17 residues in the CDR3. The ends were cut back, 3 bases at V and 0 bases at J, with 18 bases in the middle. The CDR3: CSARPGVGVGSYNEQFF. In nucleotides, the CDR3 is TGCAGTGCTAGGCCTGGGGTGGGCGTGGGCTCCTACAATGAGCAGTTCTTC.

The chain is built from TRBV10-2 and TRBJ1-1; D not resolved. The CDR3 is made up of 15 amino acids. V was cut by 0 bases and J by 9 bases, with 17 bases left in between. In germline, CDR1 is WSHSY, CDR2 SAAADI. The CDR3 bases are TGCGCCAGCAGTGAGTCGAACCTTCGCCCGCCCAAAGCTTTCTTT. It yields the protein CASSESNLRPPKAFF.

V usage is TRBV7-2 and J usage is TRBJ1-1, with D perhaps matching TRBD1 (6 bases). Germline V lookup: CDR1 SGHTA, CDR2 FQGNSA. Trimming took 0 bases from V and 3 from J, leaving 8 bases between them. This CDR3 contains 14 residues. For the CDR3, the DNA is TGTGCCAGCAGCTTAGCACAGGGTTACACTGAAGCTTTCTTT. Translating it yields CASSLAQGYTEAFF.

This clonotype occurred a few times. The chain links TRBV27 to TRBJ1-5, with no clear D. The V end was cut by 8 bases, the J end by 6 bases, with 2 bases between. Germline V gives CDR1 MNHEY, CDR2 SMNVEV (reference sequence). The CDR3 sequence is 9 residues long. As DNA, the CDR3 is TGTGCCAGCGGTCAGCCCCAGCATTTT. It encodes CASGQPQHF.

This rearrangement joins TRBV28 to TRBJ1-1; 8 positions agree with TRBD1. Germline V lookup: CDR1 MDHEN, CDR2 SYDVKM. V shed 6 bases, J shed 5 bases, and the junction held 5 bases outside the gene matches. This CDR3 comprises 13 residues. The CDR3 here is CASSQGAWTEAFF. The CDR3 DNA reads as TGTGCCAGCAGCCAGGGGGCGTGGACTGAAGCTTTCTTT.

The J gene is TRBJ1-2, the V gene TRBV4-1; 8 positions agree with TRBD1. V was pared by 3 bases and J by 5 bases, with 11 bases of the junction left unmatched. The CDR3 is 16 amino acids. Germline CDR1 is MGHRA and CDR2 is YSYEKL. CDR3: CASSHIGQGGRYGYTF. The CDR3 bases are TGCGCCAGCAGCCACATCGGACAGGGTGGCAGGTATGGCTACACCTTC.